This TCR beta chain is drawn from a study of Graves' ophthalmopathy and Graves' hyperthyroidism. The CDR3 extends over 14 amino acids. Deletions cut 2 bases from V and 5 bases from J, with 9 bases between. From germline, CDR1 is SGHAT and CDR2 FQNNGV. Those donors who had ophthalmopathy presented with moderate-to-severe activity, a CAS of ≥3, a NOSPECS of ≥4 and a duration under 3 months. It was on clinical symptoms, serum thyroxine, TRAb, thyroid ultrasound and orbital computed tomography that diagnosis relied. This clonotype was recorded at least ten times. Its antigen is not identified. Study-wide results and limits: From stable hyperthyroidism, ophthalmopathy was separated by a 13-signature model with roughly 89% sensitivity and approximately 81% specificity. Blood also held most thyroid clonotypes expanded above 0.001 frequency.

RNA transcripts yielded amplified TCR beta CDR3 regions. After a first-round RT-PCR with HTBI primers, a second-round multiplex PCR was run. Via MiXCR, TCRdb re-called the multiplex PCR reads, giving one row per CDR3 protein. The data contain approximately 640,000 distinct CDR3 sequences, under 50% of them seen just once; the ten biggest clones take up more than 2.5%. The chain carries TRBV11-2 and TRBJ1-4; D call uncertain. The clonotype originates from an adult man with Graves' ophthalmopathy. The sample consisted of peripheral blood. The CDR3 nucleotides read TGTGCCAGCAGCTTATCGGGAACGAATGAAAAACTGTTTTTT. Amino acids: CASSLSGTNEKLFF.